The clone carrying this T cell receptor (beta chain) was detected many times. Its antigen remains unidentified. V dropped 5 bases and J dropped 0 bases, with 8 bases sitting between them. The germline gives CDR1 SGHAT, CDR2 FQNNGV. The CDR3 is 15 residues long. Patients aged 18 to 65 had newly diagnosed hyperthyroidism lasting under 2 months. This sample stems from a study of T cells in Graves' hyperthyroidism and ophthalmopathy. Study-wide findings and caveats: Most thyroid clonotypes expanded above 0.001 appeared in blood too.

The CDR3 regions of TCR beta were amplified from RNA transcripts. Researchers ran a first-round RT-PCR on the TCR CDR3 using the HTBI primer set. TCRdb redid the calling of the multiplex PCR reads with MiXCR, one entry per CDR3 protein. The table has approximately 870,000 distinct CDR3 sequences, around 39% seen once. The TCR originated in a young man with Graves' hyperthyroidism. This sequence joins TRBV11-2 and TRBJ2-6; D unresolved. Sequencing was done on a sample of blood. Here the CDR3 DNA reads TGTGCCAGCAGCCACCAGGTCTCTGGGGCCAACGTCCTGACTTTC. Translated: CASSHQVSGANVLTF.